This T cell receptor beta chain is drawn from a study of T cell responses to AZD1222 COVID-19 vaccine. The V gene's germline CDR1 is SGHTA and CDR2 FQGNSA. The CDR3 runs to 16 residues. V lost 2 bases, J lost 9 bases, and 7 bases stayed unmatched. This clone has a single count. Method: immunoSEQ multiplex PCR; TCRdb's copy keeps in-frame clones and lacks some. The table has about 150,000 clones, 90% seen once. This sequence joins TRBV7-2 and TRBJ1-6, with 10 bases identical to TRBD1. Here the sequenced sample was peripheral blood, taken 28 days after the second AZD1222 dose. The clonotype comes from an adult who received the AZD1222 COVID-19 vaccine. The CDR3 DNA reads as TGTGCCAGCAGCTTATGGACAGGGGGTCCCACTTCACCCCTCCACTTT. It translates to CASSLWTGGPTSPLHF.